The clone carrying this TCR beta chain was seen at least ten times. Its specificity is not known. The data were obtained in a study of T-cell memory formation after mild COVID-19. TCRdb re-called the 5' RACE reads with MiXCR, one entry per CDR3 protein. The sample includes about 240,000 distinct CDR3 sequences, 8% to 10% seen only once; the top ten take roughly a fifth. Whole-study results and caveats: Pre-infection memory harbored some responding clones, suggesting cross-reactive memory joined.

Germline V CDR1 and CDR2: SGHTA, FQGNSA. The V end was cut by 5 bases, the J end by 2 bases, with 13 bases between. The CDR3 has 15 amino acids. The chain employs TRBV7-2 and TRBJ2-1, with D tentatively TRBD1 (6 bases). The TCR comes from a man between 18 and 35 years old who had mild COVID-19 (a few samples of this study predate the infection). Cell type and time point are not known. The sequenced sample was PBMCs or a T cell subset sorted from them (not recorded which). The DNA of the CDR3 is TGTGCCAGCAGCACCGGGACAAGTACCTACAATGAGCAGTTCTTC. Translation: CASSTGTSTYNEQFF.